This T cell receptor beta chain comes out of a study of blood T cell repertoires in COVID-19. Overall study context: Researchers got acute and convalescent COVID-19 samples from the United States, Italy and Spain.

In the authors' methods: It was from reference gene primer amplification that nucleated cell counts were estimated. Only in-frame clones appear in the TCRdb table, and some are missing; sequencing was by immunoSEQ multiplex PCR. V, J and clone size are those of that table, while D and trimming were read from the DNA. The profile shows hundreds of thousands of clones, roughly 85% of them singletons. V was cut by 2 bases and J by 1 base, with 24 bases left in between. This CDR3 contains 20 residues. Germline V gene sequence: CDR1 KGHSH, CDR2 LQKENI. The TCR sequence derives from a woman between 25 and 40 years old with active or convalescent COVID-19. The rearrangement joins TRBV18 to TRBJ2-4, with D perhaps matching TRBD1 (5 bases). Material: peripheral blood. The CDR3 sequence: CASSPGQGVLGIVAKNIQYF. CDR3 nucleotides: TGTGCCAGCTCACCAGGCCAGGGTGTATTAGGTATAGTGGCCAAAAACATTCAGTACTTC.